These 22 T cell receptor beta chains originate from one sample sequenced in a study of T cell repertoires in cytomegalovirus infection. From the reads, TCRdb called clonotypes with MiXCR, one entry per CDR3 protein. The repertoire holds approximately 250,000 distinct CDR3 sequences, with approximately 13% as singletons. Specimen: PBMCs. The receptor source for this set is a human donor in good health (CMV status not recorded). Some clones in this sample may be carry-over from other donors' samples.

Only one count was recorded for this clonotype. The gene calls are TRBV5-4 and TRBJ2-5; TRBD2 matches 9 bases. The CDR3 spans 14 residues. The V and J ends lost 8 bases and 5 bases, in that order; junction bases with no gene match: 10. Germline values: CDR1 SGHNT, CDR2 YYREEE (reference sequence). CDR3 region: CASKGSGGMETQYF. The CDR3 DNA reads as TGTGCCAGTAAGGGCAGCGGGGGGATGGAGACCCAGTACTTC.

This clonotype was detected many times. CDR3 protein: CASSQERDSAEKLFF. The CDR3 DNA reads TGTGCCAGCAGCCAAGAAAGGGACAGTGCCGAAAAACTGTTTTTT. The chain is built from TRBV14 and TRBJ1-4; 7 nucleotides line up with TRBD1. This CDR3 region has 15 residues. CDR1 is SGHDN, CDR2 FVKESK, per germline. J lost 8 bases, V lost 0 bases, and 6 bases had no gene match.

The rearrangement joins TRBV19 to TRBJ2-6; D is unclear. Trimming took 3 bases from V and 4 from J, leaving 10 bases between them. The CDR3 is 15 amino acids. From germline, CDR1 is LNHDA and CDR2 SQIVND (reference sequence). The CDR3 is CASSMVRSGANVLTF. DNA of the CDR3: TGTGCCAGTAGTATGGTCAGATCGGGGGCCAACGTCCTGACTTTC.

The chain carries TRBV14 and TRBJ2-5; 12 nucleotides agree with TRBD2. The V and J ends lost 8 bases and 2 bases, in that order; junction bases with no gene match: 3. CDR3 length: 14 residues. Germline loops: CDR1 SGHDN, CDR2 FVKESK. The CDR3, as DNA: TGTGCCAGCGCTGGACTAGCGGGACAAGAGACCCAGTACTTC. Translated: CASAGLAGQETQYF. The full variable domain, completed using reference TRBV14 and TRBJ2-5, is EAGVTQFPSHSVIEKGQTVTLRCDPISGHDNLYWYRRVMGKEIKFLLHFVKESKQDESGMPNNRFLAERTGGTYSTLKVQPAELEDSGVYFCASAGLAGQETQYFGPGTRLLVL.

This chain links TRBV4-3 with TRBJ2-3; 8 bases agree with TRBD2. In germline, CDR1 is LGHNA, CDR2 YSLEER. The CDR3 totals 13 residues. V was clipped by 2 bases and J by 10 bases; unmatched bases: 5. The CDR3 nucleotides read TGCGCCAGCAGCCAATCCCGGACTAGCCCGCAGTATTTT. This gives the protein CASSQSRTSPQYF.

The chain couples TRBV6-1 to TRBJ1-1; D unclear. Between the trimmed V and J ends, which lost 10 bases and 4 bases, there was a span of 16 bases. This CDR3 spans 13 amino acids. Germline-derived CDR1 and CDR2 are MNHNS and SASEGT. The CDR3 DNA follows: TGTGCCAACTACGGGTTAAACCCCACTGAAGCTTTCTTT. Protein sequence: CANYGLNPTEAFF.

This clonotype was counted at least ten times. The chain combines TRBV19 with TRBJ1-5; no clear D gene. This CDR3 spans 13 amino acids. V dropped 3 bases and J dropped 10 bases, with 13 bases sitting between them. Germline CDR1 is LNHDA and CDR2 is SQIVND (reference sequence). The CDR3 sequence: CASSISKEVPQHF. The CDR3 DNA follows: TGTGCCAGTAGTATTTCTAAGGAGGTACCCCAGCATTTT.

This clonotype came up many times. The V gene is TRBV7-2, the J gene TRBJ1-5, with 8 bases matching TRBD1. The CDR3 covers 14 residues. V lost 3 bases and J lost 9; bases outside the gene matches: 7. Germline-derived CDR1 and CDR2 are SGHTA and FQGNSA. CDR3 loop: CASSFDRGERPQHF. CDR3 nucleotide sequence: TGTGCCAGCAGCTTCGACAGGGGAGAGCGGCCCCAGCATTTT.

This clonotype was seen more than once but under ten times. This chain links TRBV7-9 with TRBJ1-5; D uncertain. V lost 3 bases and J lost 11, with 11 bases in between. This CDR3 comprises 12 residues. CDR1 is SEHNR and CDR2 is FQNEAQ in the germline V gene (reference sequence). The DNA of the CDR3 is TGTGCCAGCAGCTTGGATCTCTTGGCCCAGCATTTT. Translating it yields CASSLDLLAQHF.

The CDR3 nucleotides are TGCAGCGTTTCCGCGGACAGGGGGGACACCGGGGAGCTGTTTTTT. It specifies CSVSADRGDTGELFF. The gene calls are TRBV29-1 and TRBJ2-2, with TRBD1 matching 10 bases. Germline-derived CDR1 and CDR2 are SQVTM and ANQGSEA. The V segment lost 5 bases and the J segment 3 bases; nucleotides outside the gene matches: 6. The CDR3 has 15 amino acids.

This clonotype has a count of ten or more. The V call is TRBV7-2, the J call TRBJ2-1; the D gene is possibly TRBD1 (5 bases). The CDR3 length is 13 residues. Germline V CDR1 and CDR2: SGHTA, FQGNSA. V was pared by 5 bases and J by 10 bases, with 15 bases between. CDR3 nucleotides: TGTGCCAGCAGCCCCACGACAGTAGGAGAGCAGTTCTTC. This codes for CASSPTTVGEQFF.

This clonotype was found once. Because the CDR3 is missing its conserved closing phenylalanine or tryptophan, this is likely a read error. The chain couples TRBV19 to TRBJ2-5; D possibly uses TRBD1 or TRBD2 (5 bases each). The germline CDR1 and CDR2 sequences are LNHDA and SQIVND (reference sequence). The CDR3 runs to 15 residues. Trimming cost V 7 bases and J 5 bases, with 20 bases left between them. CDR3 sequence: CASTSRDPPRETQYL. For the CDR3, the DNA is TGTGCCAGTACCTCCAGGGACCCTCCGAGGGAGACCCAGTACCTC.

Only a few counts were recorded for this clonotype. V usage is TRBV2 and J usage is TRBJ1-2; no clear D gene. V was clipped by 10 bases and J by 1 base, with 13 bases between them. Looked up from germline, CDR1 is SNHLY and CDR2 is FYNNEI. This CDR3 is built from 13 residues. CDR3 region: CAIPETINYGYTF. CDR3 sequence (DNA): TGTGCCATCCCCGAGACAATTAACTATGGCTACACCTTC. Combining the CDR3 with reference TRBV2 and TRBJ1-2 gives the whole variable domain EPEVTQTPSHQVTQMGQEVILRCVPISNHLYFYWYRQILGQKVEFLVSFYNNEISEKSEIFDDQFSVERPDGSNFTLKIRSTKLEDSAMYFCAIPETINYGYTFGSGTRLTVV.

This clonotype was seen repeatedly, ten times or more. V is TRBV7-2 and J is TRBJ2-1; the D call may be TRBD1 or TRBD2 (6 bases each). V was clipped by 3 bases and J by 4 bases, with 10 bases between them. Per the germline V gene, CDR1 is SGHTA and CDR2 is FQGNSA. The CDR3 is made up of 14 amino acids. The CDR3 protein is CASSFWGAYNEQFF. Here the CDR3 DNA reads TGTGCCAGCAGCTTTTGGGGGGCGTACAATGAGCAGTTCTTC.

The chain is built from TRBV5-1 and TRBJ1-2, with D unresolved. Trimming pared 8 bases from V and 1 base from J, leaving 18 bases between. CDR3 size: 15 residues. Germline-derived CDR1 and CDR2 are SGHRS and YFSETQ. CDR3 coding DNA: TGCGCCAGTCGGGCCAGCATATACATTAACTATGGCTACACCTTC. Translation gives CASRASIYINYGYTF.

This clonotype was seen more than once but under ten times. This rearrangement joins TRBV15 to TRBJ2-1; D remains unclear. Looked up from germline, CDR1 is LNHNV and CDR2 is YYDKDF (reference sequence). The V and J ends lost 0 bases and 7 bases respectively, with 16 bases between them. The CDR3 runs to 16 residues. CDR3 residues: CATSRDPRPVGNEQFF. In DNA, the CDR3 is TGTGCCACCAGCAGAGATCCTAGGCCGGTTGGGAATGAGCAGTTCTTC.

This clonotype was seen a handful of times. The chain links TRBV28 to TRBJ2-1, with 7 bases fitting TRBD1. Germline lookup yields CDR1 MDHEN and CDR2 SYDVKM. Unmatched junction bases numbered 9, after V lost 7 bases and J lost 3 bases. The CDR3 is 15 residues long. The CDR3 bases are TGTGCCAGCATTCCTAGGACAGGAGTCTACAATGAGCAGTTCTTC. Its protein is CASIPRTGVYNEQFF.

This clonotype was recorded at least ten times. The V and J genes are TRBV12-3 or TRBV12-4 and TRBJ1-5; TRBD1 aligns across 8 bases. With 5 bases clipped from V and 11 bases from J, the junction kept 14 bases outside the gene matches. The CDR3 runs to 15 residues. The CDR3 sequence: CASSVPGQGLSSQHF. CDR3 in DNA: TGTGCCAGCAGTGTGCCTGGACAGGGCCTTTCGTCCCAGCATTTT.

This clonotype was observed many times. The chain couples TRBV7-2 to TRBJ2-2, with no clear D. The CDR3 contains 16 residues. V was cut by 5 bases and J by 0 bases, with 13 bases left in between. Germline assignment: CDR1 SGHTA and CDR2 FQGNSA. In DNA, the CDR3 is TGTGCCAGCAGCAAGAGTAGGACGGCGAACACCGGGGAGCTGTTTTTT. Encoded protein: CASSKSRTANTGELFF.

There are many counts of this clonotype. J is TRBJ1-6 and V is TRBV15; TRBD1 might be the D (6 bases). V lost 0 bases to trimming and J lost 10 bases, with 13 bases between them. The length of the CDR3 is 15 residues. CDR1 is LNHNV, CDR2 YYDKDF, per germline (reference sequence). Here the CDR3 DNA reads TGTGCCACCAGCAGAGATTTGGGGGCACGATCACCCCTCCACTTT. Translated: CATSRDLGARSPLHF.

This clonotype was picked up many times. V gene TRBV11-2 combines with J gene TRBJ2-2; D possibly corresponds to TRBD2 (5 bases). This CDR3 region has 14 residues. Germline CDR1 reads SGHAT; CDR2 reads FQNNGV. V shed 1 base and J shed 5 bases, with 8 bases lying between them. CDR3 amino acids: CASSLGWETGELFF. For the CDR3, the DNA is TGTGCCAGCAGCTTAGGGTGGGAGACCGGGGAGCTGTTTTTT.

This clonotype was detected many times. The rearrangement links TRBV7-2 to TRBJ2-1, with TRBD1 identical over 9 bases. CDR3 length: 16 amino acids. Germline CDR1 reads SGHTA; CDR2 reads FQGNSA. The V gene end was trimmed by 7 bases and the J gene end by 7 bases; junction bases not matched to a gene: 14. The CDR3 DNA reads as TGTGCCAGCACCCTCACAGGGGGCGCTGATAGGAATGAGCAGTTCTTC. Protein: CASTLTGGADRNEQFF. The whole variable domain, remainder taken from reference TRBV7-2 and TRBJ2-1, is GAGVSQSPSNKVTEKGKDVELRCDPISGHTALYWYRQSLGQGLEFLIYFQGNSAPDKSGLPSDRFSAERTGGSVSTLTIQRTQQEDSAVYLCASTLTGGADRNEQFFGPGTRLTVL.